Listed here is a single T cell receptor (beta chain). Its antigen is unknown. Each CDR3 protein is one row after TCRdb ran MiXCR on the 5' RACE reads. The data show roughly 370,000 distinct CDR3 sequences, with around a sixth seen just once and 20% to 25% held by the top ten. This sample is part of a study of T-cell memory formation after mild COVID-19. Whole-study findings and limits: From day 15 to 85, contracting clones were balanced between CD4 and CD8, whereas later expanders leaned toward CD4+. Pre-infection memory carried some responding clones, suggesting that cross-reactive memory joined.

CDR1 MDHEN and CDR2 SYDVKM come from the germline V gene. The CDR3 is 16 residues long. With V trimmed by 3 bases and J by 2 bases, 9 bases remained unmatched. This receptor was taken from a man between 18 and 29 years old who had mild COVID-19 (a few samples of this study predate the infection). Cell type and time point are not known. The specimen sequenced was PBMCs or a T cell subset sorted from them (not recorded which). This sequence joins TRBV28 and TRBJ2-7; 8 bases align to TRBD2. The CDR3 DNA reads TGTGCCAGCAGTTTTGACGCGGCTAGCGGGCCCTACGAGCAGTACGTC. This codes for CASSFDAASGPYEQYV.